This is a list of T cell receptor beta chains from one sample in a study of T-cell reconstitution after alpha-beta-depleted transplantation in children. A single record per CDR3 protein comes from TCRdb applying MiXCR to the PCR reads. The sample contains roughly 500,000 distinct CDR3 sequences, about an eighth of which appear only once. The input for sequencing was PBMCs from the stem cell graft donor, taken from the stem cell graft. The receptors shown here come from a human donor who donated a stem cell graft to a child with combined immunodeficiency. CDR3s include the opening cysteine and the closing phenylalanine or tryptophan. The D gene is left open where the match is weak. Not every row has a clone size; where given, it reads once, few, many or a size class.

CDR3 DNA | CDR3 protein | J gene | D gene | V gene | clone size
TGTGCCTGGAGTGAATGGGGAGTTGGAGATACGCAGTATTTT | CAWSEWGVGDTQYF | TRBJ2-3 | . | TRBV30 | few
TGCAGCGTTGAAGCCAGGGGGTTAGGAGGCTACACCTTC | CSVEARGLGGYTF | TRBJ1-2 | TRBD1 | TRBV29-1 | many
TGTGCCAGCAGCTTAATGGACAGGGTCCAAGAGACCCAGTACTTC | CASSLMDRVQETQYF | TRBJ2-5 | TRBD1 | TRBV11-1 | many
TGTGCCAGCAGCTCCTTCCCAGAAGCTTTCTTT | CASSSFPEAFF | TRBJ1-1 | . | TRBV7-9 | many
TGTGCCATTAGGGACTGGATTAACACCGGGGAGCTGTTTTTT | CAIRDWINTGELFF | TRBJ2-2 | . | TRBV12-3/TRBV12-4 | many
TGCAGCGTTGGTCGACTTATGTACCAAGAGACCCAGTACTTC | CSVGRLMYQETQYF | TRBJ2-5 | . | TRBV29-1 | .
TGCAGCGTTGCGGGACTCACCCAAGAGACCCAGTACTTC | CSVAGLTQETQYF | TRBJ2-5 | . | TRBV29-1 | .
TGTGCCAGCAGCCCCCACGGGCCCCCCGGCAATGAGCAGTTCTTC | CASSPHGPPGNEQFF | TRBJ2-1 | . | TRBV7-9 | .
TGTGCCAGCAGTTCCTCTTATTCTAGATCCTCTTACAATGAGCAGTTCTTC | CASSSSYSRSSYNEQFF | TRBJ2-1 | . | TRBV12-3/TRBV12-4 | .
TGTGCCAGCAGCGTCCGGGAGAATGAGCAGTTCTTC | CASSVRENEQFF | TRBJ2-1 | . | TRBV7-3 | .
TGTGCCAGCAGCTTAAATACGCTCGCAGCGGCCTCAGATACGCAGTATTTT | CASSLNTLAAASDTQYF | TRBJ2-3 | . | TRBV7-3 | few
TGTGCCAGCAGCCCGGGACTAGCGGGAGTTTCGGATACGCAGTATTTT | CASSPGLAGVSDTQYF | TRBJ2-3 | TRBD2 | TRBV27 | few
TGTGCCAGCAGTTTACCCCCGTGGGGTGAGAGCTCCTACGAGCAGTACTTC | CASSLPPWGESSYEQYF | TRBJ2-7 | . | TRBV28 | few
TGCGCCAGCAGCTGGGGCGGGGACGCAAACACCGGGGAGCTGTTTTTT | CASSWGGDANTGELFF | TRBJ2-2 | . | TRBV5-1 | few
TGCGCCAGCAGCTTGGAGGCCCCCCCAGATACGCAGTATTTT | CASSLEAPPDTQYF | TRBJ2-3 | . | TRBV5-1 | few
TGTGCCAGCGGCGGATTGGGACTAGCGGGAGACCTGTCCGAGCAGTACTTC | CASGGLGLAGDLSEQYF | TRBJ2-7 | TRBD2 | TRBV13 | few
TGTGCCAGCAGCAGGGGACTAGCGGGAGGAAACCAAGAGACCCAGTACTTC | CASSRGLAGGNQETQYF | TRBJ2-5 | TRBD2 | TRBV7-9 | .
TGTGCCAGCAAGGTCCGGGGATACAATGAGCAGTTCTTC | CASKVRGYNEQFF | TRBJ2-1 | . | TRBV6-1 | .
TGCAGTGCCGGTAATAGCGGGGGGTCCTACAATGAGCAGTTCTTC | CSAGNSGGSYNEQFF | TRBJ2-1 | TRBD2 | TRBV20-1 | .